This T cell receptor (beta chain) was identified during a study of CD8+CD57+ T cells in acquired aplastic anemia. Study overall: Isolated CD4+ and CD8+ cells, once sorted, yielded DNA averaging around 3.1 ug. Study-level findings and limits: The study identified almost 30 CD8+ CDR3 sequences shared by patients and controls. CD8+ Simpson's diversity did not differ significantly between patients and controls.

A word on this clonotype: Its antigen is undetermined.

This CDR3 is 16 amino acids long. CDR1 and CDR2 (germline): DFQATT, SNEGSKA (reference sequence). V dropped 2 bases and J dropped 0 bases, with 16 bases sitting between them. Selection for sequencing was limited to patients who had shown CD8+CD57+ cell expansion by flow cytometry. As a group, the patients uniformly had severe acquired aplastic anemia. TCR beta VDJ and CDR3 were profiled, and genomic DNA was the template. One entry per CDR3 protein, called by TCRdb with MiXCR from the reads. Altogether roughly 290,000 distinct CDR3 sequences are present, roughly 53% being singletons, with the ten largest covering under 1.5%.

The chain combines TRBV20-1 with TRBJ1-1; D perhaps matches TRBD1 (6 bases). This clonotype was obtained from a human donor with aplastic anemia. The material sequenced was sorted CD4+, CD8+, or CD8+CD57+ T cells (not recorded which) from PBMCs. The CDR3 DNA is TGCAGTGCTAGATCGGCGGGGGCCAACATGAACACTGAAGCTTTCTTT. This codes for CSARSAGANMNTEAFF.